The 28 T cell receptor beta chains given below trace back to one sample, sequenced in a study of lymphopenia after photon versus proton radiotherapy. TCRdb's table, derived via immunoSEQ multiplex PCR, lists solely in-frame clones and lacks some. The data show 89,000 or so clones, with over 70% seen just once and about 1.3% held by the top ten. This sample comprised peripheral blood, obtained from a patient treated with proton-based radiotherapy. These receptors were collected from a man in his sixties with pancreatic cancer.

A few counts support this clone. The chain employs TRBV27 and TRBJ2-7, with 7 bases that match TRBD1. CDR3 length: 13 residues. CDR1 is MNHEY, CDR2 SMNVEV, per germline (reference sequence). The junction had 4 bases not matched to a gene; V was cut back by 5 bases and J by 3 bases. CDR3 sequence (DNA): TGTGCCAGCAGTGGGGGACAGTTCTACGAGCAGTACTTC. Encoded protein: CASSGGQFYEQYF.

The chain couples TRBV28 to TRBJ2-7, with 14 nucleotides matching TRBD2. The J segment lost 7 bases and the V segment lost 4 bases, leaving 9 bases of the junction unmatched. Per germline, CDR1 MDHEN and CDR2 SYDVKM. This CDR3 is built from 16 residues. In DNA form, the CDR3 reads TGTGCCAGCAGTTCCCTGGGACTAGCGGGAGCCGGGGAGCAGTACTTC. This gives the protein CASSSLGLAGAGEQYF.

The V gene is TRBV7-9, the J gene TRBJ2-5, with D perhaps TRBD2 (5 bases). This CDR3 has 14 residues. Germline V CDR1 and CDR2: SEHNR, FQNEAQ (reference sequence). V gave up 5 bases and J gave up 1 base, with 11 bases separating them. DNA for the CDR3: TGTGCCAGCAGCGGAGGATATAGCCAAGAGACCCAGTACTTC. This codes for CASSGGYSQETQYF. Variable domain in full (rest from reference TRBV7-9 and TRBJ2-5): DTGVSQNPRHKITKRGQNVTFRCDPISEHNRLYWYRQTLGQGPEFLTYFQNEAQLEKSRLLSDRFSAERPKGSFSTLEIQRTEQGDSAMYLCASSGGYSQETQYFGPGTRLLVL.

The rearrangement joins TRBV2 to TRBJ2-7, with D tentatively TRBD1 (6 bases). The CDR3 runs to 12 residues. Germline V gives CDR1 SNHLY, CDR2 FYNNEI. V was shortened by 6 bases and J by 3 bases, with 9 bases between the two germline ends. CDR3 bases: TGTGCCAGCAGGGACAGCGACTACGAGCAGTACTTC. Translated: CASRDSDYEQYF. The whole variable domain, remainder taken from reference TRBV2 and TRBJ2-7, is EPEVTQTPSHQVTQMGQEVILRCVPISNHLYFYWYRQILGQKVEFLVSFYNNEISEKSEIFDDQFSVERPDGSNFTLKIRSTKLEDSAMYFCASRDSDYEQYFGPGTRLTVT.

The V gene is TRBV15, the J gene TRBJ2-5, with unresolved D. CDR3 size: 14 residues. Germline V lookup: CDR1 LNHNV, CDR2 YYDKDF (reference sequence). Deletions cut 0 bases from V and 5 bases from J, with 10 bases between. The CDR3 sequence: CATSRDNKWETQYF. CDR3 coding DNA: TGTGCCACCAGCAGAGATAATAAGTGGGAGACCCAGTACTTC.

This chain connects TRBV28 to TRBJ1-1; D is possibly TRBD1 (5 bases). This CDR3 comprises 15 residues. The germline V gene encodes CDR1 MDHEN and CDR2 SYDVKM. V gave up 4 bases and J gave up 0 bases, with 12 bases separating them. CDR3 amino acids: CASSSPGRMNTEAFF. In DNA, the CDR3 is TGTGCCAGCAGTTCCCCGGGACGGATGAACACTGAAGCTTTCTTT.

The chain combines TRBV11-2 with TRBJ2-7; 7 bases are a match to TRBD2. V lost 5 bases, J lost 7 bases, and 5 bases stayed unmatched. This CDR3 is built from 12 residues. Germline CDR1 is SGHAT and CDR2 is FQNNGV. The CDR3, as DNA: TGTGCCAGCAGCCCCCGGCGGGAGGAGCAGTACTTC. Translation gives CASSPRREEQYF.

J is TRBJ2-3 and V is TRBV2, with TRBD2 identical over 9 bases. In germline, CDR1 is SNHLY, CDR2 FYNNEI. The CDR3 sequence is 16 residues long. Losses at the gene ends were 6 bases for V and 6 bases for J; bases not matched to a gene: 13. Written as DNA, the CDR3 is TGTGCCAGCAGCCATAAGTTAGCGGGAGCATTGGATACGCAGTATTTT. Translation: CASSHKLAGALDTQYF.

For the CDR3, the DNA is TGTGCCAGCAGCGTCAGGACAGGCGGAGAGACCCAGTACTTC. It specifies CASSVRTGGETQYF. The J gene is TRBJ2-5, the V gene TRBV9; 7 bases match TRBD1. The CDR3 is made up of 14 amino acids. Germline V gene data show CDR1 as SGDLS and CDR2 as YYNGEE. Trimming cost V 2 bases and J 4 bases; bases outside gene matches: 5.

The chain is built from TRBV19 and TRBJ2-3; D uncertain. Trimming stripped 3 bases from V and 2 bases from J, with 12 bases between. CDR3 length: 15 residues. The germline gives CDR1 LNHDA, CDR2 SQIVND (reference sequence). For the CDR3, the DNA is TGTGCCAGTAGTATGCGGAGTTCCTACACAGATACGCAGTATTTT. Translating gives CASSMRSSYTDTQYF.

V is TRBV29-1 and J is TRBJ2-2; the D gene could be TRBD1 or TRBD2 (5 bases each). Germline assignment: CDR1 SQVTM and CDR2 ANQGSEA. V was clipped by 4 bases and J by 6 bases, with 9 bases between them. The CDR3 sequence is 12 residues long. DNA for the CDR3: TGCAGCGTTGGAGGGGTTCCCGGGGAGCTGTTTTTT. Residues: CSVGGVPGELFF.

The genes are TRBV11-2 and TRBJ2-1, with 8 bases lining up with TRBD2. Germline CDR1 reads SGHAT; CDR2 reads FQNNGV. The CDR3 runs 17 residues. The J segment lost 0 bases and the V segment lost 5 bases, leaving 9 bases of the junction unmatched. CDR3 in amino acids: CASSRGGGTSSYNEQFF. The DNA for the CDR3 is TGTGCCAGCAGCCGGGGGGGTGGGACTAGCTCCTACAATGAGCAGTTCTTC.

J is TRBJ1-5 and V is TRBV5-1; a weak D match, TRBD1 (6 bases). The CDR3 contains 17 residues. V lost 6 bases to trimming and J lost 0 bases, with 19 bases between them. Germline values: CDR1 SGHRS, CDR2 YFSETQ. CDR3 bases: TGCGCCAGCATCTGGCCGGACAGCTGTTATAGCAATCAGCCCCAGCATTTT. Protein sequence: CASIWPDSCYSNQPQHF.

The chain carries TRBV20-1 and TRBJ2-5; no firm D call. The CDR3 is made up of 11 amino acids. V shed 2 bases and J shed 6 bases, with 7 bases lying between them. Germline V gene sequence: CDR1 DFQATT, CDR2 SNEGSKA (reference sequence). The CDR3 coding sequence is TGCAGTGCTAGACGCCAGCAGACCCAGTACTTC. This codes for CSARRQQTQYF.

The chain uses TRBV7-2 and TRBJ2-3; D is undetermined. This CDR3 spans 13 amino acids. Trimming left V 3 bases short and J 0 bases short, with 4 bases between. CDR1 is SGHTA and CDR2 is FQGNSA in the germline V gene. CDR3 loop: CASSFDSTDTQYF. CDR3 nucleotides: TGTGCCAGCAGCTTTGATAGCACAGATACGCAGTATTTT.

V gene TRBV4-2 combines with J gene TRBJ1-1; 7 nucleotides align to TRBD1. The CDR3 is made up of 13 amino acids. Germline values: CDR1 LGHNA, CDR2 YNFKEQ. Trimming took 4 bases from V and 10 from J; bases not matched to a gene: 9. In DNA, the CDR3 is TGTGCCAGCAGCCCTGACAGGGCCGGGGGAGCTTTCTTT. It codes for CASSPDRAGGAFF.

The V and J genes are TRBV5-5 and TRBJ2-3, with 8 bases fitting TRBD1. Germline assignment: CDR1 SGHKS and CDR2 YYEKEE (reference sequence). This CDR3 spans 18 amino acids. Trimming at V came to 3 bases and at J to 5 bases, leaving 17 bases not matched to a gene. The DNA of the CDR3 is TGTGCCAGCAGCTCCTTATTAGAGGACAGGGTTGTCCAAGATACGCAGTATTTT. Translation gives CASSSLLEDRVVQDTQYF.

The chain carries TRBV7-9 and TRBJ2-3; 11 bases fit TRBD1. Germline lookup yields CDR1 SEHNR and CDR2 FQNEAQ (reference sequence). V lost 5 bases to trimming and J lost 4 bases; unmatched junction nucleotides: 8. CDR3 length: 16 amino acids. Written as DNA, the CDR3 is TGTGCCAGCAGCCCGCCCCGGGACAGGGGGGCAGATACGCAGTATTTT. This translates into CASSPPRDRGADTQYF.

This clone was seen a handful of times. The V and J genes are TRBV7-2 and TRBJ2-3; no definite D call. The V gene lost 0 bases and the J gene lost 3 bases, with 4 bases spanning the gap. The CDR3 runs 13 residues. Germline loops: CDR1 SGHTA, CDR2 FQGNSA. CDR3 residues: CASSLARTDTQYF. CDR3 in DNA: TGTGCCAGCAGCTTAGCAAGGACAGATACGCAGTATTTT.

The chain couples TRBV6-5 to TRBJ1-1; D ambiguous. V was clipped by 8 bases and J by 6 bases, with 19 bases between them. Per germline, CDR1 MNHEY and CDR2 SVGAGI. CDR3 length: 14 residues. CDR3 sequence (DNA): TGTGCCAGCGCAAGAGACACGACGAGCGCTGAAGCTTTCTTT. Translated: CASARDTTSAEAFF.

V gene TRBV28 combines with J gene TRBJ1-5; weak D call: TRBD1 (5 bases). Germline CDR1 is MDHEN and CDR2 is SYDVKM. The CDR3 is 17 residues long. V shed 6 bases and J shed 4 bases, with 22 bases lying between them. In nucleotides, the CDR3 is TGTGCCAGCAGATCGGACAAGGGCCATCAAAAAAATCAGCCCCAGCATTTT. The encoded protein is CASRSDKGHQKNQPQHF.

The J gene is TRBJ2-7, the V gene TRBV14; 10 bases align to TRBD2. The trim removed 5 bases at V and 5 bases at J, leaving 6 bases unmatched. Germline loops: CDR1 SGHDN, CDR2 FVKESK. The CDR3 contains 14 residues. CDR3 DNA sequence: TGTGCCAGCAGCTTAAGCGGGAGGGTACACGAGCAGTACTTC. Protein: CASSLSGRVHEQYF.

The J gene is TRBJ1-2, the V gene TRBV28; D is perhaps TRBD1 (5 bases). Germline-derived CDR1 and CDR2 are MDHEN and SYDVKM. This CDR3 spans 16 amino acids. V was cut by 4 bases and J by 0 bases, with 15 bases left in between. The CDR3, as DNA: TGTGCCAGCAGTTCCCCTCGGGGGGTTGCTAACTATGGCTACACCTTC. It codes for CASSSPRGVANYGYTF.

This chain connects TRBV14 to TRBJ2-1, with a weak D call TRBD1 (6 bases). The ends were cut back, 0 bases at V and 9 bases at J, with 15 bases in the middle. This CDR3 has 15 amino acids. Germline V CDR1 and CDR2: SGHDN, FVKESK. The DNA of the CDR3 is TGTGCCAGCAGCCAAGATTCCTCAGGGGTTGGTGAGCAGTTCTTC. Residues: CASSQDSSGVGEQFF.

V usage is TRBV2 and J usage is TRBJ2-7, with 8 bases identical to TRBD1. The CDR3 sequence is 15 residues long. V lost 6 bases to trimming and J lost 7 bases; unmatched junction nucleotides: 14. CDR1 and CDR2 (germline): SNHLY, FYNNEI. CDR3 protein: CASSKNRGNIGEQYF. Written as DNA, the CDR3 is TGTGCCAGCAGCAAAAACAGGGGGAATATAGGAGAGCAGTACTTC.

This clone was detected only a few times. The genes are TRBV7-9 and TRBJ1-1; D not certain. Per the germline V gene, CDR1 is SEHNR and CDR2 is FQNEAQ (reference sequence). CDR3 size: 14 residues. The V gene lost 2 bases and the J gene lost 5 bases, with 12 bases spanning the gap. CDR3 sequence: CASSLPVWGTEAFF. The DNA for the CDR3 is TGTGCCAGCAGCTTACCGGTTTGGGGAACTGAAGCTTTCTTT.

This sequence joins TRBV10-3 and TRBJ2-2; 7 bases match TRBD2. Germline loops: CDR1 ENHRY, CDR2 SYGVKD. This CDR3 contains 19 residues. V lost 0 bases and J lost 1; bases outside the gene matches: 11. CDR3 in amino acids: CAISESIVATSLNTGELFF. For the CDR3, the DNA is TGTGCCATCAGTGAGTCGATTGTCGCGACTAGCCTGAACACCGGGGAGCTGTTTTTT.

This clone was detected a few times. The chain employs TRBV10-3 and TRBJ2-7; perhaps TRBD1 as D (6 bases). The germline V gene has CDR1 ENHRY and CDR2 SYGVKD. The CDR3 has 14 amino acids. Trimming pared 2 bases from V and 6 bases from J, leaving 14 bases between. The CDR3 nucleotides are TGTGCCATCAGTGAGACTGGGGGCCTGGTCGAGCAGTACTTC. As protein: CAISETGGLVEQYF.